Listed below are T cell receptor beta chains from one sample, sequenced in a study of blood T cell repertoires in COVID-19. Measured with immunoSEQ multiplex PCR; TCRdb has only the in-frame clones, and not every one. The sample lists around 220,000 clones; nearly 90% were seen once. Input material: PBMCs or T cells enriched from blood (not recorded which). The receptors were sampled from a man under 40 who had been exposed to COVID-19. Both conserved end residues are part of each CDR3. D genes are given only for firm matches.

d_call j_call v_call cdr3_aa cdr3_nt
TRBD1 TRBJ2-3 TRBV6-5 CASRDRSTDTQYF TGTGCCAGCAGGGACAGGAGCACAGATACGCAGTATTTT
- TRBJ1-2 TRBV9 CASSVMTGGGYTF TGTGCCAGCAGCGTAATGACAGGTGGGGGCTACACCTTC
TRBD1 TRBJ1-1 TRBV5-1 CASALGAFGTGDPKAFF TGCGCCAGCGCTCTCGGTGCGTTCGGAACAGGGGATCCGAAAGCTTTCTTT
- TRBJ2-1 TRBV20-1 CSARSSNEQFF TGCAGTGCTAGATCTAGCAACGAGCAGTTCTTC
TRBD1 TRBJ1-4 TRBV2 CASSEQGAGAVLEKLFF TGTGCCAGCAGTGAACAGGGGGCTGGGGCGGTACTTGAAAAACTGTTTTTT
- TRBJ1-4 TRBV27 CASSRRRDPQEKLFF TGTGCCAGCAGCCGCAGACGGGATCCTCAGGAAAAACTGTTTTTT
- TRBJ1-6 TRBV2 CASTRDLGNSPLHF TGTGCCAGTACCAGGGATCTCGGTAATTCACCCCTCCACTTT
- TRBJ1-5 TRBV2 CASSAFARALGNQPQHF TGTGCCAGCAGTGCCTTTGCCAGGGCCTTGGGCAATCAGCCCCAGCATTTT
- TRBJ2-6 TRBV5-6 CASSHRQGAFSGANVLTF TGTGCCAGCAGCCATCGTCAGGGCGCCTTCTCTGGGGCCAACGTCCTGACTTTC
- TRBJ1-2 TRBV19 CASSIMDSPGNYGYTF TGTGCCAGTAGTATCATGGACAGCCCTGGTAACTATGGCTACACCTTC
- TRBJ1-2 TRBV5-6 CASSSFVRGGGYTF TGTGCCAGCAGCTCTTTTGTAAGGGGTGGGGGCTACACCTTC
TRBD1 TRBJ1-5 TRBV4-1 CASEKDRDSNQPQHF TGCGCCAGCGAGAAGGACAGGGATAGCAATCAGCCCCAGCATTTT
- TRBJ2-2 TRBV7-2 CASSTALSGELFF TGTGCCAGCAGCACCGCTTTGAGCGGGGAGCTGTTTTTT
- TRBJ2-7 TRBV12-3/TRBV12-4 CASSLGNEQYF TGTGCCAGCAGTTTAGGTAACGAGCAGTACTTC
- TRBJ1-2 TRBV21-1 CASSPPDIPYGYTF TGTGCCAGCAGCCCTCCGGACATTCCCTATGGCTACACCTTC
TRBD2 TRBJ2-3 TRBV29-1 CSVELHSRGGTDTQYF TGCAGCGTTGAACTCCACTCCCGGGGGGGCACAGATACGCAGTATTTT